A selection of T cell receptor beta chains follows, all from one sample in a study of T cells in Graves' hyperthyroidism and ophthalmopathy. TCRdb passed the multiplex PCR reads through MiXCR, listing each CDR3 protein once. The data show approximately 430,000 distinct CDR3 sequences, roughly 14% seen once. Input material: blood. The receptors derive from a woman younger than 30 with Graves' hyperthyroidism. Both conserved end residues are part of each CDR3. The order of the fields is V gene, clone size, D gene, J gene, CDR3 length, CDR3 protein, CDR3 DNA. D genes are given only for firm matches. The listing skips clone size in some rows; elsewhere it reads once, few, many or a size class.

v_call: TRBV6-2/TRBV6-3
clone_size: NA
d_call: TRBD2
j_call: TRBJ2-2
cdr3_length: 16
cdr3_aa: CASQMGLAGAIGELFF
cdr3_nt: TGTGCCAGCCAAATGGGGCTAGCGGGAGCCATCGGGGAGCTGTTTTTT

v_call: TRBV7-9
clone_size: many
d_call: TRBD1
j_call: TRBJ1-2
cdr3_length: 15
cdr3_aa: CASSRGQALNYGYTF
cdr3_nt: TGTGCCAGCAGCCGGGGACAGGCCCTTAACTATGGCTACACCTTC

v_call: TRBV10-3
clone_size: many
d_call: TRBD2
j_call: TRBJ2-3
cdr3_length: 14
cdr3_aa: CAISVAGVLDTQYF
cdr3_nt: TGTGCCATCAGTGTAGCGGGGGTGTTAGATACGCAGTATTTT

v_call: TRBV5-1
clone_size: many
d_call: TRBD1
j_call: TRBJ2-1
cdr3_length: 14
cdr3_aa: CASNAGGDYNEQFF
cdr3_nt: TGCGCCAGCAACGCAGGGGGTGACTACAATGAGCAGTTCTTC

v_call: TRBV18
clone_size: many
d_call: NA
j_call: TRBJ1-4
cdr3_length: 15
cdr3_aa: CASSPGWGISEKLFF
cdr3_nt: TGTGCCAGCTCACCTGGTTGGGGGATTTCGGAAAAACTGTTTTTT

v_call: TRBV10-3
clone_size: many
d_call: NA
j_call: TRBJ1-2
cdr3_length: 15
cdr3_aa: CAIAGEAGRNYGYTF
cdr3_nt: TGTGCCATCGCCGGAGAGGCAGGGAGGAACTATGGCTACACCTTC

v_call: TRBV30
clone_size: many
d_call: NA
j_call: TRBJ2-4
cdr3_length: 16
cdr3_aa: CAWSVQLVGAKNIQYF
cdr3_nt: TGTGCCTGGAGTGTTCAGTTGGTGGGGGCCAAAAACATTCAGTACTTC

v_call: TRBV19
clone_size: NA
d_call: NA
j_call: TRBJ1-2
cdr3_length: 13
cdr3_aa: CASSITVSGGYTF
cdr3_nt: TGTGCCAGTAGTATTACAGTCTCCGGAGGCTACACCTTC

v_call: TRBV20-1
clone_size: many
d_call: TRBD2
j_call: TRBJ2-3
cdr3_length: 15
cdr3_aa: CSARVTGGAKDTQYF
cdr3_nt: TGCAGTGCTAGAGTTACCGGGGGGGCGAAAGATACGCAGTATTTT

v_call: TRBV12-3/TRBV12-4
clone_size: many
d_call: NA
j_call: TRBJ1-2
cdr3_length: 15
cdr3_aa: CASSLRLGGYYGYTF
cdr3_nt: TGTGCCAGCAGTTTACGTTTAGGGGGTTACTATGGCTACACCTTC

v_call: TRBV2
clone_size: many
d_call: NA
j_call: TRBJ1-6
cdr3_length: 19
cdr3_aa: CASSERGAYLSSYNSPLHF
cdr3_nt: TGTGCCAGCAGTGAAAGAGGGGCATACCTGAGCTCCTATAATTCACCCCTCCACTTT

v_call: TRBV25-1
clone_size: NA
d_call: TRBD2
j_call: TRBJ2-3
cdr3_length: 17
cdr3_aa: CASSDPGLAGLTDTQYF
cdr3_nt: TGTGCCAGCAGTGATCCAGGACTAGCGGGGCTCACAGATACGCAGTATTTT

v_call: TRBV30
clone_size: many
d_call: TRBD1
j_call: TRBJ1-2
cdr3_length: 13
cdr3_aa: CAHGTGTHYGYTF
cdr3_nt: TGTGCCCACGGGACAGGGACCCACTATGGCTACACCTTC

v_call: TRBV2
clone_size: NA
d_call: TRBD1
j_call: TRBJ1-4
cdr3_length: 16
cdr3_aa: CASSSLDRRRSKKLFF
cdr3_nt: TGTGCCAGCAGTTCGTTGGACAGGCGGAGGAGTAAAAAACTGTTTTTT

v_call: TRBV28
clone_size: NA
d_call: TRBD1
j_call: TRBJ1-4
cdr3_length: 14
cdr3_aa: CASSRQGVQEKLFF
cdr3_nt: TGTGCCAGCAGTCGACAGGGGGTTCAGGAAAAACTGTTTTTT

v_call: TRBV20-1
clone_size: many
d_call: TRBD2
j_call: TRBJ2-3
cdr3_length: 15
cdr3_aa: CSARDSGAGTDTQYF
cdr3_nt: TGCAGTGCTAGAGATAGCGGGGCGGGCACAGATACGCAGTATTTT

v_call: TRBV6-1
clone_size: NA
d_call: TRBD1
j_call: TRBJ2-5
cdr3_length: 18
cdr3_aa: CASSEFLRDRELEETQYF
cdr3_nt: TGTGCCAGCAGTGAATTCCTCCGGGACAGGGAATTGGAAGAGACCCAGTACTTC

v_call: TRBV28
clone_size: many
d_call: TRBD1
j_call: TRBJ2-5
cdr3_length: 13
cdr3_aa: CASRTGSRETQYF
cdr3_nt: TGTGCCAGCAGGACAGGGTCGCGGGAGACCCAGTACTTC

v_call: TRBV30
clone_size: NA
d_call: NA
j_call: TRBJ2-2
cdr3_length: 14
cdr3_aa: CAWEGGTNTGELFF
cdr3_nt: TGTGCCTGGGAGGGCGGAACGAACACCGGGGAGCTGTTTTTT

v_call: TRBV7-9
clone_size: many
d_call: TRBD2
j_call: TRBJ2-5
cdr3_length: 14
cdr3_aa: CASSFPGGQETQYF
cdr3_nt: TGTGCCAGCAGTTTTCCGGGGGGGCAAGAGACCCAGTACTTC

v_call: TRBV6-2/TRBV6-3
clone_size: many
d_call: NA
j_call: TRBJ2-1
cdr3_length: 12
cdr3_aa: CASSSGTYEQFF
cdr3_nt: TGTGCCAGCAGTTCCGGGACCTATGAGCAGTTCTTC

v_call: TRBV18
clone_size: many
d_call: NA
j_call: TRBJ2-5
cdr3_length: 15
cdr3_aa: CASSRRRAWSETQYF
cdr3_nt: TGTGCCAGCTCCCGCCGGCGAGCCTGGTCGGAGACCCAGTACTTC

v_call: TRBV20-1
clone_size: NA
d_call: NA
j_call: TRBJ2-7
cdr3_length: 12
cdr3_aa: CSALDREGEQYF
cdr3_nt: TGCAGTGCTTTGGACAGGGAGGGAGAGCAGTACTTC

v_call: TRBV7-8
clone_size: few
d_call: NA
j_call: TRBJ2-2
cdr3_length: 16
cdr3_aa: CASSLKPGAYTGELFF
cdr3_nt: TGTGCCAGCAGCTTAAAGCCAGGGGCCTACACCGGGGAGCTGTTTTTT

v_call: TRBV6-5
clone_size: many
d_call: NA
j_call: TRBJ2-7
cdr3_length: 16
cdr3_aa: CASSYSMSVGRDEQYF
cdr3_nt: TGTGCCAGCAGTTACTCGATGAGTGTCGGGCGTGACGAGCAGTACTTC

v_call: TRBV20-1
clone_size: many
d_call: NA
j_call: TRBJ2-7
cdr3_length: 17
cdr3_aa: CSAEGRASEAGTYEQYF
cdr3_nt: TGCAGTGCTGAGGGCAGGGCCTCGGAGGCAGGGACCTACGAGCAGTACTTC

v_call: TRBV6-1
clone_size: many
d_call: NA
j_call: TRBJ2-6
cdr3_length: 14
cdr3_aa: CASRWTSGANVLTF
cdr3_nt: TGTGCCAGCCGATGGACCTCTGGGGCCAACGTCCTGACTTTC

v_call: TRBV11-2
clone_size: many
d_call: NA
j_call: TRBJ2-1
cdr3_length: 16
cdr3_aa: CASSLGPGGGYNEQFF
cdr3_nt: TGTGCCAGCAGCTTAGGGCCCGGAGGTGGCTACAATGAGCAGTTCTTC

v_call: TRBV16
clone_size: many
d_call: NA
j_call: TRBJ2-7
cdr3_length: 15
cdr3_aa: CASSRIGPNGYEQYF
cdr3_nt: TGTGCCAGCAGCCGAATCGGACCGAACGGCTACGAGCAGTACTTC

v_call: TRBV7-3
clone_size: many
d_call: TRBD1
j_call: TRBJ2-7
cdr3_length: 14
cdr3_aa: CASSFDRGNYEQYF
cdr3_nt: TGTGCCAGCAGCTTCGACAGGGGGAACTACGAGCAGTACTTC

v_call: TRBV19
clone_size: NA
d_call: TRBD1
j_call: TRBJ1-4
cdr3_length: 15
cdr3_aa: CASSTRTGGTEKLFF
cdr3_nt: TGTGCCAGTAGTACCCGGACAGGGGGCACCGAAAAACTGTTTTTT

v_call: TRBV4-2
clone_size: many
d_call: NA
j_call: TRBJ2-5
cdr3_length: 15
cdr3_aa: CASSQEGVGFSTQYF
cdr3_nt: TGTGCCAGCAGCCAAGAGGGGGTCGGTTTCTCGACCCAGTACTTC

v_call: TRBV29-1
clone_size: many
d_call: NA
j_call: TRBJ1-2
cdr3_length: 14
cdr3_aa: CSVQVGALRWGYTF
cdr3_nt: TGCAGCGTTCAAGTGGGGGCCCTTAGATGGGGCTACACCTTC

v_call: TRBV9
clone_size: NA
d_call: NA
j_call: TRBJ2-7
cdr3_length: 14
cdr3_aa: CASSPLWRYNEQYF
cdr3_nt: TGTGCCAGCAGCCCGCTCTGGAGGTACAATGAGCAGTACTTC

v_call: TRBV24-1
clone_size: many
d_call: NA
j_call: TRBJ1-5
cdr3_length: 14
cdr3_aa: CATSDPTRSQPQHF
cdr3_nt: TGTGCCACCAGTGATCCGACAAGGAGTCAGCCCCAGCATTTT

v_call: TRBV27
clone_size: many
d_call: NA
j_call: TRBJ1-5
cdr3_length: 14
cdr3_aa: CASSAQWADQPQHF
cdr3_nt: TGTGCCAGCAGTGCCCAGTGGGCCGATCAGCCCCAGCATTTT

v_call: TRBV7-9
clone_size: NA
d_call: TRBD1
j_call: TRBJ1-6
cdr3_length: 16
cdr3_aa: CASSRHPGQRGSPLHF
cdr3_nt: TGTGCCAGCAGCCGCCACCCGGGACAGAGAGGTTCACCCCTCCACTTT

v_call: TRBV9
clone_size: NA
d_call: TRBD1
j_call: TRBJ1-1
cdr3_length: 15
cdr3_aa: CASSVADRVDTEAFF
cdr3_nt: TGTGCCAGCAGCGTAGCCGACAGGGTGGACACTGAAGCTTTCTTT

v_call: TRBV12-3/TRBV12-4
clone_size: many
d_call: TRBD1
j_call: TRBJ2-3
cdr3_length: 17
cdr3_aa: CASSFGQGMDGTDTQYF
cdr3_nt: TGTGCCAGCAGTTTCGGACAGGGTATGGACGGCACAGATACGCAGTATTTT

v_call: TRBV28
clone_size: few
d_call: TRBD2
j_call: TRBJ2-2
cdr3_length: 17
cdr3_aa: CASSIGPSRGYTGELFF
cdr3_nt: TGTGCCAGCAGCATTGGACCATCGCGGGGGTACACCGGGGAGCTGTTTTTT

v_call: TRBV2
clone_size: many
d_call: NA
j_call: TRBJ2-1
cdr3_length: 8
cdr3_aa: CASSTEFF
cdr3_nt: TGTGCCAGCAGTACCGAGTTCTTC

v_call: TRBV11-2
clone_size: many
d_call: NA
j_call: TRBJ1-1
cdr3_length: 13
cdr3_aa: CASSLYSDTEAFF
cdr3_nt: TGTGCCAGCAGCTTATACAGCGACACTGAAGCTTTCTTT

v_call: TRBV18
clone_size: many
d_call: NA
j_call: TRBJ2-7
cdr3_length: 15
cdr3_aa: CASSSAPGAGYEQYF
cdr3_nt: TGTGCCAGCTCATCGGCCCCCGGTGCGGGCTACGAGCAGTACTTC

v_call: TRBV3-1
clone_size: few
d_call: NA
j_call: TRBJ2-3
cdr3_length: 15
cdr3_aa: CASSQDKGHPISEYF
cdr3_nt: TGTGCCAGCAGCCAAGATAAGGGACACCCGATATCCGAGTATTTT

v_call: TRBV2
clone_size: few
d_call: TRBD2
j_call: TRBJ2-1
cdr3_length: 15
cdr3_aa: CASMATSGRVNQQFF
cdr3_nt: TGTGCCAGCATGGCTACTAGCGGGAGGGTGAATCAGCAGTTCTTC

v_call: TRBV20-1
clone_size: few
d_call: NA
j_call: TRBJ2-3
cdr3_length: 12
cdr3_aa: CSARHHYGAQYF
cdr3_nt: TGCAGTGCTAGACACCACTACGGTGCGCAGTATTTT

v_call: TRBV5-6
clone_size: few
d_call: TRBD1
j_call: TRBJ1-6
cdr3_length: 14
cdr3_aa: CASSLGQGPRALHF
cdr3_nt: TGTGCCAGCAGCTTGGGACAGGGCCCTCGCGCCCTCCACTTT

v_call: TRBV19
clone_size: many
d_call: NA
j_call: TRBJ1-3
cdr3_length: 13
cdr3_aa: CATTETAGNTIYF
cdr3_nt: TGTGCCACCACCGAGACCGCTGGAAACACCATATATTTT

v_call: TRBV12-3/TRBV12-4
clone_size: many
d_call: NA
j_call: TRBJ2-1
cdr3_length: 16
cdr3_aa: CASSFPRQGESNEQFF
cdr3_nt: TGTGCCAGCAGTTTTCCTCGGCAGGGAGAGAGCAATGAGCAGTTCTTC

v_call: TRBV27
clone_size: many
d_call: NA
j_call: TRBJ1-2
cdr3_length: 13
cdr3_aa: CASSPSLVYGYTF
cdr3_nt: TGTGCCAGCAGCCCTAGTCTCGTCTATGGCTACACCTTC

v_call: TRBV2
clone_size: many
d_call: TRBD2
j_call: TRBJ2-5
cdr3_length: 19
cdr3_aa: CASSEAETAGLGKGETQYF
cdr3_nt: TGTGCCAGCAGTGAAGCGGAGACAGCGGGGCTTGGTAAAGGAGAGACCCAGTACTTC

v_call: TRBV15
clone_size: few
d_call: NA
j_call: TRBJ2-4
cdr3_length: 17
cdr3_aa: CATSRESPQYRENIQYF
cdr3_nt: TGTGCCACCAGCAGAGAATCCCCGCAGTACAGAGAAAACATTCAGTACTTC

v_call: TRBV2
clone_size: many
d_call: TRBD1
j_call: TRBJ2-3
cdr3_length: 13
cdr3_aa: CASSGDRFNTQYF
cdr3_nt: TGTGCCAGCAGTGGGGACAGGTTTAATACGCAGTATTTT

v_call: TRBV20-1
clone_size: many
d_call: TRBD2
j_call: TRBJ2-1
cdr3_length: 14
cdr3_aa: CSARSAGAYNEQFF
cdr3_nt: TGCAGTGCTAGAAGCGCGGGAGCCTACAATGAGCAGTTCTTC

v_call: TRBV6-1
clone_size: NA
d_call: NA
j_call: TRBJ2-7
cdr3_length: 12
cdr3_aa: CASGWPSYEQYF
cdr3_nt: TGTGCCAGCGGATGGCCGAGCTACGAGCAGTACTTC